The 30 T cell receptor beta chains below were found in one sample sequenced in a study of blood T cell repertoires in COVID-19. Libraries were prepared by immunoSEQ multiplex PCR; TCRdb keeps only in-frame clonotypes and omits some of them. This sample yields roughly 200,000 clones, of which approximately 89% are seen a single time; 6.2% belongs to the top ten. The material sequenced was PBMCs or T cells enriched from blood (not recorded which). These receptors were collected from a man in his forties who had recovered from COVID-19.

Only one count was recorded for this clone. The V and J genes are TRBV5-8 and TRBJ2-5; 9 positions match TRBD1. This CDR3 contains 15 residues. Looked up from germline, CDR1 is SGHTS and CDR2 is YDEGEE. Losses at the gene ends were 2 bases for V and 2 bases for J; bases not matched to a gene: 4. This chain's CDR3 is CASSFGTGSQETQYF. CDR3 sequence (DNA): TGTGCCAGCAGCTTTGGGACAGGGAGTCAAGAGACCCAGTACTTC.

The chain is built from TRBV10-3 and TRBJ1-4; TRBD1 is a possible D gene (5 bases). This CDR3 has 15 residues. Trimming left V 0 bases short and J 3 bases short, with 8 bases between. Germline CDR1 ENHRY, CDR2 SYGVKD. The DNA for the CDR3 is TGTGCCATCAGTGAGTCAGGGGCGGCTAATGAAAAACTGTTTTTT. It encodes CAISESGAANEKLFF.

The chain links TRBV15 to TRBJ1-1; TRBD1 matches at 7 bases. The CDR3 has 15 amino acids. J gave up 4 bases and V 3 bases, and 8 bases lay outside the gene matches. Germline-derived CDR1 and CDR2 are LNHNV and YYDKDF (reference sequence). The CDR3 DNA reads TGTGCCACCAGCAGTGCACAGGGGTCGGGCACTGAAGCTTTCTTT. Translated: CATSSAQGSGTEAFF.

The V gene is TRBV14, the J gene TRBJ1-1; no firm D call. Germline CDR1 SGHDN, CDR2 FVKESK. The CDR3 extends over 17 amino acids. V was shortened by 4 bases and J by 1 base, with 19 bases between the two germline ends. CDR3 amino acids: CASSRISNERRNTEAFF. CDR3 nucleotides: TGTGCCAGCAGCCGAATTTCTAATGAGAGAAGGAACACTGAAGCTTTCTTT.

The CDR3: CASTLRNSPYGYTF. Written as DNA, the CDR3 is TGTGCCAGCACCCTTAGGAACAGCCCCTATGGCTACACCTTC. The chain employs TRBV2 and TRBJ1-2; D unresolved. Germline assignment: CDR1 SNHLY and CDR2 FYNNEI. This CDR3 is 14 amino acids long. V lost 7 bases, J lost 4 bases, and 16 bases lay in between.

This clone was detected only a few times. The chain links TRBV4-1 to TRBJ1-5, with 8 bases identical to TRBD1. With 4 bases clipped from V and 7 bases from J, the junction kept 18 bases outside the gene matches. Germline V lookup: CDR1 MGHRA, CDR2 YSYEKL. This CDR3 comprises 18 residues. The CDR3 spells CASSPSITGGRGRQPQHF. The CDR3 nucleotides read TGCGCCAGCAGCCCTTCTATTACAGGGGGAAGGGGAAGGCAGCCCCAGCATTTT.

This clone was found once. The chain employs TRBV5-1 and TRBJ2-2; D may be TRBD1 (5 bases). CDR1 and CDR2 (germline): SGHRS, YFSETQ. This CDR3 spans 15 amino acids. Trimming stripped 0 bases from V and 1 base from J, with 7 bases between. The CDR3 region has the DNA TGCGCCAGCAGCTTGGTTCAGGGGAACACCGGGGAGCTGTTTTTT. Encoded protein: CASSLVQGNTGELFF.

CDR3 loop: CASSVTTGYNGELFF. DNA for the CDR3: TGTGCCAGCAGCGTAACAACAGGGTACAACGGGGAGCTGTTTTTT. The genes are TRBV9 and TRBJ2-2; possible D gene TRBD1, 6 bases. This CDR3 comprises 15 residues. Germline CDR1 and CDR2: SGDLS and YYNGEE. With 1 base removed from V and 7 bases from J, the gap between germline ends came to 14 bases.

This clone was recorded only once. The CDR3 region has the DNA TGTGCCAGCAGCTCCGGGACTAGCGGGAGATCCACAGATACGCAGTATTTT. It encodes CASSSGTSGRSTDTQYF. The V gene is TRBV5-4, the J gene TRBJ2-3; 14 bases match TRBD2. Germline CDR1 is SGHNT and CDR2 is YYREEE (reference sequence). Unmatched junction bases numbered 5, after V lost 3 bases and J lost 2 bases. The CDR3 is 17 amino acids.

In the case of this clone: Other DNA sequences in the same sample also yield this CDR3. This sequence joins TRBV9 and TRBJ1-4, with 9 bases fitting TRBD1. CDR1 and CDR2 from the germline V gene are SGDLS and YYNGEE. Trimming took 3 bases from V and 2 from J; bases not matched to a gene: 2. The CDR3 is made up of 15 amino acids. CDR3 residues: CASSAQGATNEKLFF. CDR3 coding DNA: TGTGCCAGCAGCGCACAGGGGGCGACTAATGAAAAACTGTTTTTT.

V is TRBV11-3 and J is TRBJ2-1; D gene ambiguous. CDR1 is SGHNT, CDR2 YENEEA, per germline. With 5 bases removed from V and 8 bases from J, the gap between germline ends came to 10 bases. The CDR3 extends over 12 amino acids. The CDR3 DNA is TGTGCCAGCAGCCCCATCGGGTATGAGCAGTTCTTC. This codes for CASSPIGYEQFF.

The chain joins TRBV7-2 to TRBJ1-5, with 7 bases aligning to TRBD1. There are 13 residues in the CDR3. The ends lost 5 bases at V and 4 bases at J; junction bases unmatched: 2. Per germline, CDR1 SGHTA and CDR2 FQGNSA. This CDR3 reads CASSRDSNQPQHF. The CDR3 DNA follows: TGTGCCAGCAGCAGGGACAGTAATCAGCCCCAGCATTTT. Full variable domain (rest looked up from reference TRBV7-2 and TRBJ1-5): GAGVSQSPSNKVTEKGKDVELRCDPISGHTALYWYRQSLGQGLEFLIYFQGNSAPDKSGLPSDRFSAERTGGSVSTLTIQRTQQEDSAVYLCASSRDSNQPQHFGDGTRLSIL.

The CDR3 DNA reads as TGTGCCAGCAGCTTAGCGGGAGGGGACTCCTACAATGAGCAGTTCTTC. It specifies CASSLAGGDSYNEQFF. The J gene is TRBJ2-1, the V gene TRBV11-1; 7 nucleotides align to TRBD2. The CDR3 extends over 16 amino acids. V lost 0 bases and J lost 0; bases outside the gene matches: 2. Germline V gives CDR1 SGHAT, CDR2 FQDESV (reference sequence).

This chain uses TRBV25-1 with TRBJ1-1; 7 nucleotides line up with TRBD1. Unmatched junction bases numbered 12, after V lost 3 bases and J lost 8 bases. The germline gives CDR1 MGHDK, CDR2 SYGVNS. The CDR3 is 15 residues long. CDR3 nucleotides: TGTGCCAGCAGTGACATCTCCACAGGGGATACCGAAGCTTTCTTT. Encoded protein: CASSDISTGDTEAFF.

CDR3 amino acids: CASGLSGDRGFSQPQHF. The CDR3 coding sequence is TGTGCTAGTGGTTTGAGTGGAGACAGGGGTTTTAGTCAGCCCCAGCATTTT. This chain connects TRBV12-5 to TRBJ1-5; 8 positions agree with TRBD1. From germline, CDR1 is LGHNT and CDR2 FRNRAP. The length of the CDR3 is 17 residues. J lost 6 bases, V lost 2 bases, and 12 bases had no gene match.

The chain is built from TRBV9 and TRBJ1-1, with D perhaps TRBD1 (6 bases). V was clipped by 2 bases and J by 6 bases, with 14 bases between them. Germline CDR1 reads SGDLS; CDR2 reads YYNGEE. The CDR3 totals 14 residues. CDR3: CASSVQDRIAEAFF. The DNA of the CDR3 is TGTGCCAGCAGCGTTCAAGACAGGATAGCTGAAGCTTTCTTT.

For the CDR3, the DNA is TGTGCCAGCAGCTCTCGGGAGCCCCGGGAGACTGAAGCTTTCTTT. This encodes CASSSREPRETEAFF. The V gene is TRBV5-5, the J gene TRBJ1-1; D ambiguous. The V gene lost 3 bases and the J gene lost 5 bases, with 17 bases spanning the gap. This CDR3 has 15 residues. The germline gives CDR1 SGHKS, CDR2 YYEKEE (reference sequence).

The genes are TRBV19 and TRBJ2-7; D gene ambiguous. CDR3 length: 16 amino acids. The V gene's germline CDR1 is LNHDA and CDR2 SQIVND (reference sequence). Trimming stripped 2 bases from V and 2 bases from J, with 16 bases between. DNA of the CDR3: TGTGCCAGTAGTATAAGGTCCCGAGTTGGGCCCTACGAGCAGTACTTC. Its translation: CASSIRSRVGPYEQYF. Supplemented by reference TRBV19 and TRBJ2-7, the full variable domain reads DGGITQSPKYLFRKEGQNVTLSCEQNLNHDAMYWYRQDPGQGLRLIYYSQIVNDFQKGDIAEGYSVSREKKESFPLTVTSAQKNPTAFYLCASSIRSRVGPYEQYFGPGTRLTVT.

This clone was seen just once. The chain has TRBV11-3 and TRBJ1-1; the match to TRBD1 covers 8 bases. The CDR3 runs 16 residues. The ends lost 4 bases at V and 1 base at J; junction bases unmatched: 8. Germline V gene data show CDR1 as SGHNT and CDR2 as YENEEA. The CDR3 region has the DNA TGTGCCAGCAGCTCTACTAGGACAGGGCCGAACACTGAAGCTTTCTTT. Its translation: CASSSTRTGPNTEAFF.

This chain connects TRBV2 to TRBJ2-7, with 10 bases fitting TRBD2. Unmatched junction bases numbered 11, after V lost 9 bases and J lost 3 bases. The germline V gene encodes CDR1 SNHLY and CDR2 FYNNEI. The CDR3 covers 15 residues. CDR3 sequence: CARYNLAGVIYEQYF. In nucleotides, the CDR3 is TGTGCCAGATATAATCTAGCGGGGGTTATCTACGAGCAGTACTTC.

This clone was recorded once. The V gene is TRBV9, the J gene TRBJ2-1; 7 bases are shared with TRBD2. V lost 3 bases and J lost 6; bases outside the gene matches: 3. CDR1 and CDR2 (germline): SGDLS, YYNGEE. There are 13 residues in the CDR3. The CDR3 DNA reads as TGTGCCAGCAGCGGGGGACTAAGCAATGAGCAGTTCTTC. Its translation: CASSGGLSNEQFF. Filled out from reference TRBV9 and TRBJ2-1, the complete variable domain reads DSGVTQTPKHLITATGQRVTLRCSPRSGDLSVYWYQQSLDQGLQFLIQYYNGEERAKGNILERFSAQQFPDLHSELNLSSLELGDSALYFCASSGGLSNEQFFGPGTRLTVL.

The chain carries TRBV7-9 and TRBJ1-2; 7 bases agree with TRBD1. The CDR3 contains 14 residues. Germline values: CDR1 SEHNR, CDR2 FQNEAQ (reference sequence). The V gene end was trimmed by 6 bases and the J gene end by 4 bases; junction bases not matched to a gene: 8. The CDR3 nucleotides read TGTGCCAGCAGTCCCCCGGGACAGAGCTATGGCTACACCTTC. Encoded protein: CASSPPGQSYGYTF.

This chain connects TRBV2 to TRBJ1-2; perhaps TRBD1 as D (5 bases). Germline assignment: CDR1 SNHLY and CDR2 FYNNEI. V lost 8 bases and J 6 bases, leaving 16 bases between the germline ends. CDR3 length: 13 residues. CDR3: CASPDPGWHGYTF. CDR3 nucleotides: TGTGCCAGCCCAGATCCAGGGTGGCATGGCTACACCTTC. Full variable domain (remainder filled in from reference TRBV2 and TRBJ1-2): EPEVTQTPSHQVTQMGQEVILRCVPISNHLYFYWYRQILGQKVEFLVSFYNNEISEKSEIFDDQFSVERPDGSNFTLKIRSTKLEDSAMYFCASPDPGWHGYTFGSGTRLTVV.

A few counts support this clone. J is TRBJ1-4 and V is TRBV5-5; D perhaps matches TRBD1 (6 bases). Germline lookup yields CDR1 SGHKS and CDR2 YYEKEE (reference sequence). The V gene lost 0 bases and the J gene lost 2 bases, with 14 bases spanning the gap. This CDR3 has 17 residues. The CDR3 coding sequence is TGTGCCAGCAGCTTGGTCGCGGGGGGCGGTACTAATGAAAAACTGTTTTTT. It codes for CASSLVAGGGTNEKLFF.

This rearrangement joins TRBV3-1 (or the pseudogene TRBV3-2) to TRBJ1-2; D is perhaps TRBD1 (5 bases). V lost 0 bases to trimming and J lost 13 bases, with 12 bases between them. This CDR3 is 12 amino acids long. Per the germline V gene, CDR1 is LGHDT and CDR2 is YNNKEL (reference sequence). This CDR3 reads CASSQDTGTLTF. CDR3 in DNA: TGTGCCAGCAGCCAAGACACCGGGACTCTCACCTTC.

This rearrangement joins TRBV10-2 to TRBJ1-1; 8 positions agree with TRBD1. Germline V gene data show CDR1 as WSHSY and CDR2 as SAAADI. The trim removed 0 bases at V and 7 bases at J, leaving 7 bases unmatched. The CDR3 loop spans 15 amino acids. CDR3 in amino acids: CASSESRQGKGEAFF. DNA for the CDR3: TGCGCCAGCAGTGAGTCGAGACAGGGGAAGGGTGAAGCTTTCTTT.

The chain carries TRBV21-1 and TRBJ2-5; the D call in the table, TRBD2, was not verified against the DNA. TRBV21-1 is flagged as a pseudogene. The CDR3 is 13 residues long. CDR3 sequence: CASSNHGQETQYF. CDR3 nucleotides: TGTGCCAGCAGCAATCACGGGCAAGAGACCCAGTACTTC.

V and J are TRBV16 and TRBJ1-1; D gene uncertain. V was pared by 3 bases and J by 0 bases, with 14 bases between. The CDR3 runs to 16 residues. Germline CDR1 KGHSY, CDR2 FQNENV. DNA for the CDR3: TGTGCCAGCAGCCAGCATCACAGTGTGGTGAACACTGAAGCTTTCTTT. Its protein product is CASSQHHSVVNTEAFF.

The chain carries TRBV15 and TRBJ2-7, with TRBD2 matching over 8 bases. Looked up from germline, CDR1 is LNHNV and CDR2 is YYDKDF (reference sequence). The CDR3 sequence is 16 residues long. With 0 bases clipped from V and 4 bases from J, the junction kept 8 bases outside the gene matches. CDR3 region: CATSRDRSGRIYEQYF. CDR3 sequence (DNA): TGTGCCACCAGCAGAGATCGCAGCGGGAGAATTTACGAGCAGTACTTC.

This chain uses TRBV19 with TRBJ1-5; perhaps TRBD1 as D (6 bases). The germline V and J ends were trimmed by 1 base and 5 bases, with 15 bases remaining between them. The CDR3 runs 16 residues. Germline V gives CDR1 LNHDA, CDR2 SQIVND (reference sequence). CDR3 sequence (DNA): TGTGCCAGTAGTATAGGGCAGGGGAGGGGTCATCAGCCCCAGCATTTT. Amino acid sequence: CASSIGQGRGHQPQHF.